This section outlines one TCR beta chain sequence together with its context. TCRdb re-analysed the RT-PCR reads in MiXCR, keeping a single row per CDR3 protein. The sample records a few hundred thousand distinct CDR3 sequences, around two fifths being singletons. The sample comes from a study of patients and donors after allogeneic stem cell transplantation. Germline CDR1 and CDR2: ENHRY and SYGVKD. This CDR3 contains 14 residues. The ends were cut back, 0 bases at V and 1 base at J, with 4 bases in the middle. V usage is TRBV10-3 and J usage is TRBJ1-5; D is unresolved. Sequenced input: blood, either unsorted or a sorted T cell fraction (not recorded which). This TCR came from a human donor who was either an allogeneic HSCT recipient or a stem cell or donor lymphocyte infusion donor (not recorded which). It is not recorded whose cells these are; they may come from a transplant donor. The CDR3 loop is CAISESRSNQPQHF. CDR3 sequence (DNA): TGTGCCATCAGTGAGTCCAGGAGCAATCAGCCCCAGCATTTT.